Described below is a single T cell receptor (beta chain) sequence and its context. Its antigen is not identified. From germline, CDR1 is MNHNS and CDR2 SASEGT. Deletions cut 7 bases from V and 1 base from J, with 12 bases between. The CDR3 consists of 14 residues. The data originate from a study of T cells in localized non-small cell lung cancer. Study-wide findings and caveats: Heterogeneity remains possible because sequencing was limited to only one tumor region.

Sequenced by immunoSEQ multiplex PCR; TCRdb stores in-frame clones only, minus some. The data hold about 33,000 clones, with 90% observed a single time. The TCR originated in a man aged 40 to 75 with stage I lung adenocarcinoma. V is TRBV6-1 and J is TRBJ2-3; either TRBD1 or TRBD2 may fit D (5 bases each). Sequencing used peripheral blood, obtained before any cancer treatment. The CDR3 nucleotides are TGTGCCAGCACTCGGGGCATCGGCACAGATACGCAGTATTTT. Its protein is CASTRGIGTDTQYF.